This TCR beta chain was captured by sequencing in a study of radiotherapy plus CTLA-4 blockade in lung cancer. The overall study: Disease control was seen in roughly 30% of patients, objective responses in 15% to 20%.

Trimming stripped 5 bases from V and 5 bases from J, with 18 bases between. Per the germline V gene, CDR1 is MDHEN and CDR2 is SYDVKM. The CDR3 is made up of 15 amino acids. Chemo-refractory metastatic non-small-cell lung cancer patients were treated with focal radiation plus CTLA-4 blockade with ipilimumab. Study-level findings and limits: Clones derived from tumor TCRs expanded in blood after radiotherapy plus ipilimumab. The best predictor of response was reported to be early blood T cell clone dynamics, with interferon-beta.

Details on this clone: Its target is unknown.

Sequenced by immunoSEQ multiplex PCR; TCRdb stores in-frame clones only, minus some. The data show 75,000 to 80,000 clones, around 87% seen once. The chain joins TRBV28 to TRBJ2-5; D is possibly TRBD2 (6 bases). This TCR came from a human donor with non-small cell lung cancer who had stable disease on radiotherapy plus ipilimumab. The sample in question was peripheral blood, obtained from a patient treated with radiotherapy plus ipilimumab. CDR3 amino acids: CASSRGGAGRETQYF. The CDR3 DNA is TGTGCCAGCAGTCGCGGCGGAGCGGGTCGGGAGACCCAGTACTTC.